This T cell receptor beta chain was obtained from a study of T cells in Graves' hyperthyroidism and ophthalmopathy. Diagnosis of hyperthyroidism was new in patients aged 18 to 65, and its duration was under 2 months. Uncontrolled infection, other autoimmune disease, pregnancy or lactation excluded patients. PBMCs were obtained from under 13 ml fresh peripheral blood. The CDR3 spans 16 residues. J lost 1 base, V lost 4 bases, and 8 bases had no gene match. From germline, CDR1 is SGHKS and CDR2 YYEKEE (reference sequence). This clonotype was detected ten times or more. What was amplified from RNA transcripts were TCR beta CDR3 regions. Researchers ran a first-round RT-PCR on the TCR CDR3 using the HTBI primer set. TCRdb processed the multiplex PCR reads anew with MiXCR; each CDR3 protein has one entry. The sample includes a few hundred thousand distinct CDR3 sequences, approximately 14% of them seen just once.

The clonotype originates from a woman in her 30s with Graves' hyperthyroidism. The chain combines TRBV5-5 with TRBJ2-3; 8 bases are shared with TRBD2. Sequenced input: blood. The chain's CDR3 is CASSLTLTSGTDTQYF. The CDR3 coding sequence is TGTGCCAGCAGCCTCACGCTGACTAGCGGCACAGATACGCAGTATTTT.